The T cell receptor beta chain described here comes from a study of cytomegalovirus exposure and HLA in healthy donors. The V gene's germline CDR1 is SGDLS and CDR2 YYNGEE. With V trimmed by 4 bases and J by 6 bases, 10 bases remained unmatched. This CDR3 has 17 residues. Healthy bone marrow donors made up the donor group. Donors were ostensibly healthy at sampling, although undocumented immune exposures were probable. The PCR made use of 60 Vbeta and 13 Jbeta primers. This table comes from immunoSEQ multiplex PCR, and its TCRdb copy is limited to in-frame clones, with some not included. Altogether around 170,000 clones are present, about 80% being singletons, with the ten largest covering roughly 2.3%.

The chain links TRBV9 to TRBJ2-2; TRBD2 aligns across 12 bases. The sequenced sample was PBMCs. This TCR was sampled from a man between 60 and 75 years old in good health and CMV-seronegative. The CDR3 DNA reads TGTGCCAGCAGCCCAGCCCCCCTAGCGGGAGGGCCCGGGGAGCTGTTTTTT. It encodes CASSPAPLAGGPGELFF. The whole variable domain, remainder taken from reference TRBV9 and TRBJ2-2, is DSGVTQTPKHLITATGQRVTLRCSPRSGDLSVYWYQQSLDQGLQFLIQYYNGEERAKGNILERFSAQQFPDLHSELNLSSLELGDSALYFCASSPAPLAGGPGELFFGEGSRLTVL.